The 15 T cell receptor beta chains reported below all come from one sample, sequenced in a study of Ad26.COV2.S vaccination and SARS-CoV-2 variants. Indicated treatment: some 19 received Ad26.COV2.S at low or high dose, single or two shots; several received placebo; per-sample allocation not given. The samples were gathered on day 63 after the first injection of vaccine or placebo. Using immunoSEQ multiplex PCR, the repertoire was profiled, and TCRdb retains in-frame clones only, with some absent. The sample records about 680,000 clones, about 89% being singletons. This sample comprised peripheral blood, obtained in a trial of Ad26.COV2.S vaccine versus placebo. The receptors derive from a person aged 18 to 59 who received the Ad26.COV2.S COVID-19 vaccine or a placebo.

This clone has more than one count but fewer than ten. The chain carries TRBV5-1 and TRBJ1-6; maybe TRBD1 (5 bases). The CDR3 is 14 residues long. Per the germline V gene, CDR1 is SGHRS and CDR2 is YFSETQ. V shed 0 bases and J shed 8 bases, with 9 bases lying between them. The CDR3 reads CASSLGGGDSPLHF. CDR3 nucleotide sequence: TGCGCCAGCAGCTTGGGCGGAGGGGATTCACCCCTCCACTTT.

The CDR3 nucleotides are TGTGCCAGCAGCTTATCGAGTAATTTGGGGGAAAAACTGTTTTTT. Its protein is CASSLSSNLGEKLFF. The V and J genes are TRBV7-9 and TRBJ1-4; D gene ambiguous. V was shortened by 2 bases and J by 8 bases, with 15 bases between the two germline ends. CDR3 length equals 15 residues. CDR1 is SEHNR, CDR2 FQNEAQ, per germline (reference sequence). The full variable domain, in which reference TRBV7-9 and TRBJ1-4 provide the parts outside the CDR3, is DTGVSQNPRHKITKRGQNVTFRCDPISEHNRLYWYRQTLGQGPEFLTYFQNEAQLEKSRLLSDRFSAERPKGSFSTLEIQRTEQGDSAMYLCASSLSSNLGEKLFFGSGTQLSVL.

The chain links TRBV11-2 to TRBJ2-2; 7 bases line up with TRBD1. The V gene's germline CDR1 is SGHAT and CDR2 FQNNGV. V shed 3 bases, J shed 4 bases, and the junction held 5 bases outside the gene matches. The CDR3 contains 15 residues. The CDR3 bases are TGTGCCAGCAGCTTCATAACAGGGGCCACCGGGGAGCTGTTTTTT. This sequence encodes CASSFITGATGELFF.

This sequence joins TRBV4-1 and TRBJ1-5; D is undetermined. Germline lookup yields CDR1 MGHRA and CDR2 YSYEKL. This CDR3 comprises 15 residues. V was trimmed by 4 bases and J by 0 bases, leaving 10 bases between them. The CDR3 here is CASSLGYDSNQPQHF. CDR3 in DNA: TGCGCCAGCAGCCTCGGATACGATAGCAATCAGCCCCAGCATTTT.

This clone was detected only once. The genes are TRBV5-4 and TRBJ2-1; 7 positions agree with TRBD2. The CDR3 has 15 residues. With 4 bases clipped from V and 5 bases from J, the junction kept 9 bases outside the gene matches. The germline gives CDR1 SGHNT, CDR2 YYREEE (reference sequence). CDR3 nucleotides: TGTGCCAGCAGCGCCAGCGGGAATCGAAACAATGAGCAGTTCTTC. Its translation is CASSASGNRNNEQFF.

This clone has more than one count but fewer than ten. V usage is TRBV5-1 and J usage is TRBJ1-3; no firm D call. The ends were cut back, 4 bases at V and 4 bases at J, with 6 bases in the middle. The CDR3 totals 12 residues. CDR1 is SGHRS, CDR2 YFSETQ, per germline. DNA for the CDR3: TGCGCCAGCAGCGACCAGGGAAACACCATATATTTT. This sequence encodes CASSDQGNTIYF.

This sequence joins TRBV6-6 and TRBJ2-3; 8 bases match TRBD2. CDR1 and CDR2 from the germline V gene are MNHNY and SVGAGI (reference sequence). The junction had 14 bases not matched to a gene; V was cut back by 5 bases and J by 4 bases. The CDR3 runs to 17 residues. In nucleotides, the CDR3 is TGTGCCAGCAGTCCCGTGAAAGCGGGAGTCCTCCCAGATACGCAGTATTTT. This gives the protein CASSPVKAGVLPDTQYF.

J is TRBJ2-7 and V is TRBV19; 10 bases are shared with TRBD1. Germline V gene data show CDR1 as LNHDA and CDR2 as SQIVND (reference sequence). The CDR3 has 15 amino acids. Trimming cost V 2 bases and J 6 bases; bases outside gene matches: 7. The CDR3 is CASSITGTGEGEQYF. CDR3 in DNA: TGTGCCAGTAGTATAACCGGGACAGGGGAGGGCGAGCAGTACTTC. Variable domain in full (rest from reference TRBV19 and TRBJ2-7): DGGITQSPKYLFRKEGQNVTLSCEQNLNHDAMYWYRQDPGQGLRLIYYSQIVNDFQKGDIAEGYSVSREKKESFPLTVTSAQKNPTAFYLCASSITGTGEGEQYFGPGTRLTVT.

This chain links TRBV2 with TRBJ1-2; 8 positions agree with TRBD1. J lost 4 bases, V lost 8 bases, and 9 bases had no gene match. CDR1 and CDR2 (germline): SNHLY, FYNNEI. The CDR3 has 14 residues. CDR3 DNA: TGTGCCAGCGGGCAGGGGGCGGACTTCTATGGCTACACCTTC. It is translated as CASGQGADFYGYTF.

This chain joins TRBV7-3 and TRBJ2-1, with unresolved D. With 5 bases removed from V and 4 bases from J, the gap between germline ends came to 15 bases. CDR1 is SGHTA, CDR2 FQGTGA, per germline. The CDR3 sequence is 15 residues long. In DNA, the CDR3 is TGTGCCAGCAGCCCCGTGGCAGTATCATACAATGAGCAGTTCTTC. It encodes CASSPVAVSYNEQFF.

V usage is TRBV18 and J usage is TRBJ2-5; 7 bases match TRBD1. The trim removed 1 base at V and 2 bases at J, leaving 1 base unmatched. This CDR3 spans 14 amino acids. Germline CDR1 reads KGHSH; CDR2 reads LQKENI. The CDR3 region has the DNA TGTGCCAGCTCACCACAGGGGGCACAAGAGACCCAGTACTTC. Protein sequence: CASSPQGAQETQYF.

With respect to this clone: At one end, the junction sequence differs from germline, possibly due to a read error. The rearrangement uses TRBV7-7 and TRBJ2-1; TRBD2 matches 11 bases. CDR3 size: 18 residues. Germline assignment: CDR1 SSHAT and CDR2 FNYEAQ (reference sequence). The CDR3 protein is CASSPTLAGERSYNEQFF. The CDR3 DNA reads TGTGCTAGCAGCCCCACACTAGCGGGAGAACGCTCCTACAATGAGCAGTTCTTC.

Remarks on this clone: This CDR3 is also generated by other DNA sequences in the sample. The chain couples TRBV2 to TRBJ1-2; D unclear. Trimming took 3 bases from V and 5 from J, leaving 1 base between them. CDR1 SNHLY and CDR2 FYNNEI come from the germline V gene. The CDR3 covers 10 residues. The CDR3 bases are TGTGCCAGCAGTGATTATGGCTACACCTTC. Protein: CASSDYGYTF.

The J gene is TRBJ1-1, the V gene TRBV2; D is unclear. The CDR3 consists of 13 residues. V lost 6 bases and J lost 0, with 8 bases in between. Germline V gene sequence: CDR1 SNHLY, CDR2 FYNNEI. The CDR3 nucleotides are TGTGCCAGCAGACTCGACATGAACACTGAAGCTTTCTTT. It translates to CASRLDMNTEAFF.

The J gene is TRBJ2-7, the V gene TRBV18; perhaps TRBD1 as D (5 bases). The CDR3 covers 13 residues. Germline V lookup: CDR1 KGHSH, CDR2 LQKENI. Trimming pared 0 bases from V and 7 bases from J, leaving 10 bases between. CDR3 nucleotide sequence: TGTGCCAGCTCACCACCGACAGATAGGGAGCAGTACTTC. Translating it yields CASSPPTDREQYF. Filled out from reference TRBV18 and TRBJ2-7, the complete variable domain reads NAGVMQNPRHLVRRRGQEARLRCSPMKGHSHVYWYRQLPEEGLKFMVYLQKENIIDESGMPKERFSAEFPKEGPSILRIQQVVRGDSAAYFCASSPPTDREQYFGPGTRLTVT.